This T cell receptor beta chain stems from a study of shared T cell receptors in the human thymus. The ends lost 3 bases at V and 0 bases at J; junction bases unmatched: 13. CDR1 is SGHVS, CDR2 FNYEAQ, per germline. The CDR3 has 19 residues. The sample holds a few counts of this clone. Sequenced by immunoSEQ multiplex PCR; TCRdb stores in-frame clones only, minus some. The sample has 720,000 or so clones, roughly 85% seen once. The same sample was also used in a study of human thymus T cells. Per that paper: Those donating were healthy Finnish infants in corrective surgery for congenital heart defects. Thymus specimens were resections from corrective heart surgery. In thymic and blood repertoires alike, V and J usage looked biased. Thymic repertoires from unrelated individuals overlapped highly, related research reported.

The chain joins TRBV7-6 to TRBJ1-4; 7 bases fit TRBD1. This sequence originates from a girl under three years old with a congenital heart defect. The source material was thymocytes. The CDR3 DNA reads TGTGCCAGCAGCTTTATGTATACAGGGGCACGCGCAACTAATGAAAAACTGTTTTTT. Translating gives CASSFMYTGARATNEKLFF. The variable domain in full, with the rest retrieved from reference TRBV7-6 and TRBJ1-4, is GAGVSQSPRYKVTKRGQDVALRCDPISGHVSLYWYRQALGQGPEFLTYFNYEAQQDKSGLPNDRFSAERPEGSISTLTIQRTEQRDSAMYRCASSFMYTGARATNEKLFFGSGTQLSVL.